Below are 12 T cell receptor beta chains sequenced from a single sample in a study of blood T cell repertoires in COVID-19. Sequencing used immunoSEQ multiplex PCR; TCRdb keeps in-frame clones, though not all of them. This sample has about 140,000 clones, with roughly 76% found just once. Sequenced sample: peripheral blood. Receptors were obtained from a woman between 45 and 65 years old with active or convalescent COVID-19.

This clone was detected a few times. The rearrangement uses TRBV5-1 and TRBJ1-2; D possibly corresponds to TRBD1 (6 bases). V lost 5 bases to trimming and J lost 6 bases, with 20 bases between them. The CDR3 totals 15 residues. The germline CDR1 and CDR2 sequences are SGHRS and YFSETQ. The CDR3 is CASSRGGAEEHGYTF. The CDR3 nucleotides read TGCGCCAGCAGTCGTGGGGGGGCGGAGGAGCATGGCTACACCTTC.

This clone was detected only a few times. The sample carries other DNA sequences with the same CDR3. V gene TRBV7-3 combines with J gene TRBJ1-2; D perhaps matches TRBD1 (5 bases). The V gene lost 5 bases and the J gene lost 3 bases, with 10 bases spanning the gap. The CDR3 is 13 residues long. CDR1 is SGHTA and CDR2 is FQGTGA in the germline V gene. CDR3 residues: CASSPDSDYGYTF. The DNA for the CDR3 is TGTGCCAGCAGCCCCGACAGTGACTATGGCTACACCTTC.

This clone was found a few times. The rearrangement joins TRBV19 to TRBJ1-2, with 7 bases identical to TRBD1. This CDR3 comprises 13 residues. Unmatched junction bases numbered 6, after V lost 6 bases and J lost 5 bases. Germline CDR1 LNHDA, CDR2 SQIVND (reference sequence). For the CDR3, the DNA is TGTGCCAGTAGGCCCCGACAGGGATATGGCTACACCTTC. As protein: CASRPRQGYGYTF.

The chain employs TRBV6-6 and TRBJ1-2; D may be TRBD1 (6 bases). V was shortened by 10 bases and J by 0 bases, with 12 bases between the two germline ends. Per germline, CDR1 MNHNY and CDR2 SVGAGI (reference sequence). This CDR3 is 13 amino acids long. The CDR3 loop is CATIEGANYGYTF. CDR3 DNA: TGTGCCACCATCGAGGGGGCTAACTATGGCTACACCTTC.

The chain joins TRBV5-1 to TRBJ1-1; D possibly corresponds to TRBD1 (6 bases). This CDR3 spans 15 amino acids. From germline, CDR1 is SGHRS and CDR2 YFSETQ. V was pared by 4 bases and J by 3 bases, with 16 bases between. CDR3 residues: CASSTREGVYTEAFF. The CDR3 DNA is TGCGCCAGCAGCACCCGCGAGGGGGTGTACACTGAAGCTTTCTTT. Full variable domain (missing parts from reference TRBV5-1 and TRBJ1-1): KAGVTQTPRYLIKTRGQQVTLSCSPISGHRSVSWYQQTPGQGLQFLFEYFSETQRNKGNFPGRFSGRQFSNSRSEMNVSTLELGDSALYLCASSTREGVYTEAFFGQGTRLTVV.

This clone was recorded once. This sequence joins TRBV7-2 and TRBJ1-1, with 9 bases lining up with TRBD1. Losses at the gene ends were 4 bases for V and 8 bases for J; bases not matched to a gene: 8. The CDR3 sequence is 14 residues long. Germline CDR1 is SGHTA and CDR2 is FQGNSA. Here the CDR3 reads CASSSLPGTGEAFF. The CDR3 nucleotides read TGTGCCAGCAGCTCACTCCCCGGGACAGGGGAAGCTTTCTTT.

The chain recombines TRBV5-8 with TRBJ2-1, with 8 nucleotides matching TRBD1. The V and J ends lost 7 bases and 5 bases, in that order; junction bases with no gene match: 14. This CDR3 is 16 amino acids long. Germline V gene data show CDR1 as SGHTS and CDR2 as YDEGEE. CDR3 residues: CASDDVGQGANNEQFF. Here the CDR3 DNA reads TGTGCCAGCGACGACGTTGGGCAGGGGGCAAACAATGAGCAGTTCTTC.

The chain couples TRBV3-1 (or the pseudogene TRBV3-2) to TRBJ1-6; 8 nucleotides align to TRBD1. This CDR3 contains 14 residues. Per germline, CDR1 LGHDT and CDR2 YNNKEL (reference sequence). V gave up 4 bases and J gave up 7 bases; unmatched junction bases: 3. CDR3 amino acids: CASSPRTGNSPLHF. CDR3 nucleotides: TGTGCCAGCAGCCCTCGGACAGGGAATTCACCCCTCCACTTT.

V is TRBV4-3 and J is TRBJ2-1; 10 bases fit TRBD2. CDR1 and CDR2 (germline): LGHNA, YSLEER. This CDR3 region has 18 residues. The V and J ends lost 0 bases and 9 bases, in that order; junction bases with no gene match: 14. The CDR3 bases are TGCGCCAGCAGCCAAGATCCCCGTCAGCGGGGGGGCTTAGGTGAGCAGTTCTTC. Encoded protein: CASSQDPRQRGGLGEQFF.

This clone was counted a single time. The chain links TRBV19 to TRBJ1-1; 7 nucleotides agree with TRBD1. V lost 3 bases, J lost 0 bases, and 13 bases stayed unmatched. Germline assignment: CDR1 LNHDA and CDR2 SQIVND (reference sequence). CDR3 length equals 18 residues. DNA of the CDR3: TGTGCCAGTAGTATCGCCCGGACAGGAGTCTACATGAACACTGAAGCTTTCTTT. This codes for CASSIARTGVYMNTEAFF.

V and J are TRBV5-1 and TRBJ2-1; perhaps TRBD1 as D (5 bases). The CDR3 has 15 residues. Germline CDR1 is SGHRS and CDR2 is YFSETQ. Trimming took off 1 base at V and 1 base at J, with 9 bases between the two ends. CDR3 region: CASSLIRGSYNEQFF. CDR3 coding DNA: TGCGCCAGCAGCTTGATAAGGGGTTCCTACAATGAGCAGTTCTTC. Using reference TRBV5-1 and TRBJ2-1 for the parts outside the CDR3, the full variable domain is KAGVTQTPRYLIKTRGQQVTLSCSPISGHRSVSWYQQTPGQGLQFLFEYFSETQRNKGNFPGRFSGRQFSNSRSEMNVSTLELGDSALYLCASSLIRGSYNEQFFGPGTRLTVL.

The rearrangement joins TRBV10-3 to TRBJ2-1; a weak D match, TRBD2 (6 bases). The germline gives CDR1 ENHRY, CDR2 SYGVKD. CDR3 length: 13 residues. V was clipped by 6 bases and J by 6 bases, with 12 bases between them. This CDR3 reads CAIRGGLGNEQFF. The CDR3 nucleotides read TGTGCCATCAGGGGGGGACTCGGCAATGAGCAGTTCTTC.